The entry that follows covers one T cell receptor (beta chain) sequence. The record originates from a study of blood T cell repertoires in COVID-19. Across the study: The study drew acute and convalescent COVID-19 samples from the United States, Italy and Spain.

Germline V CDR1 and CDR2: KGHDR, SFDVKD. V lost 4 bases and J lost 6, with 9 bases in between. This CDR3 region has 13 residues. The protocol was immunoSEQ multiplex PCR, while the TCRdb copy is restricted to in-frame clones and leaves out a portion. The table records some 50,000 clones, almost 85% of them present only once. This receptor was identified in a human donor in a cohort sampled during active COVID-19. The chain has TRBV24-1 and TRBJ1-5, with D tentatively TRBD1 (5 bases). Sequenced: peripheral blood. The CDR3 protein is CATSEAGGQPQHF. DNA of the CDR3: TGTGCCACCAGTGAGGCCGGGGGTCAGCCCCAGCATTTT.